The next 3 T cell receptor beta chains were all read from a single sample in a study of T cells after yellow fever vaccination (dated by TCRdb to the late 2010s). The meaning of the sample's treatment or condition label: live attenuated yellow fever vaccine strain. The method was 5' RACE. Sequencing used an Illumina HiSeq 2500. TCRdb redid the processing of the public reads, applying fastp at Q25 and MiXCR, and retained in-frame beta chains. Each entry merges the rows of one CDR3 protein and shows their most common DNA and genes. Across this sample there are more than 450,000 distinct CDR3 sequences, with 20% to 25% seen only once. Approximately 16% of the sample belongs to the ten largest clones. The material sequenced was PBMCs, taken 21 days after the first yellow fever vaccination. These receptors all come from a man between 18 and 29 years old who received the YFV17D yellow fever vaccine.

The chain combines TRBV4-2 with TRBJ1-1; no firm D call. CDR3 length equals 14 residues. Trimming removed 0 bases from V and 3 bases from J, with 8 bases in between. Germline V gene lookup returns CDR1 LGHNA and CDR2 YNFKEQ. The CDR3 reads CASSQDLGYTEAFF. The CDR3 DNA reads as TGTGCCAGCAGCCAAGATCTAGGTTACACTGAAGCTTTCTTT.

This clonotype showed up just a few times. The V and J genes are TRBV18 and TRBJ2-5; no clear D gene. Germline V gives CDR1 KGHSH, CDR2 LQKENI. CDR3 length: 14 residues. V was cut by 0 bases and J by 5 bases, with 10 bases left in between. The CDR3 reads CASSPPSLRETQYF. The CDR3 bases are TGTGCCAGCTCACCACCGTCGCTACGGGAGACCCAGTACTTC.

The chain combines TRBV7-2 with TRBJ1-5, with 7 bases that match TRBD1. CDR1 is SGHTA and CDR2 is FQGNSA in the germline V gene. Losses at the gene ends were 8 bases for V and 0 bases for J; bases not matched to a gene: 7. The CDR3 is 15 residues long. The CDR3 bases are TGTGCCAGCCGGCAACAGGGGTATAGCAATCAGCCCCAGCATTTT. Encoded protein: CASRQQGYSNQPQHF.